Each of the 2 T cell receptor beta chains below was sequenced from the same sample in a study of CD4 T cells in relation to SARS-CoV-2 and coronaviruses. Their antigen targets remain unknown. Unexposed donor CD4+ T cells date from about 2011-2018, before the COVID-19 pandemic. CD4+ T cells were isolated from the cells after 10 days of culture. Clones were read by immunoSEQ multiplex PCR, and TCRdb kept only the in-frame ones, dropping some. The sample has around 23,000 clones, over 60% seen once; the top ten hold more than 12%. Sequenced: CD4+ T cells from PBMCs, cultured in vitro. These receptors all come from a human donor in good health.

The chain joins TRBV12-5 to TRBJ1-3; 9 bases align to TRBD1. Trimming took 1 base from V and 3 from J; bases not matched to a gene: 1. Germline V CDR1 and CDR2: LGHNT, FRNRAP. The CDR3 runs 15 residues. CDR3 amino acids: CASGLGTGDGNTIYF. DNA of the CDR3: TGTGCTAGTGGTTTGGGGACAGGGGATGGAAACACCATATATTTT. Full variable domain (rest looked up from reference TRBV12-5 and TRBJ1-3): DARVTQTPRHKVTEMGQEVTMRCQPILGHNTVFWYRQTMMQGLELLAYFRNRAPLDDSGMPKDRFSAEMPDATLATLKIQPSEPRDSAVYFCASGLGTGDGNTIYFGEGSWLTVV.

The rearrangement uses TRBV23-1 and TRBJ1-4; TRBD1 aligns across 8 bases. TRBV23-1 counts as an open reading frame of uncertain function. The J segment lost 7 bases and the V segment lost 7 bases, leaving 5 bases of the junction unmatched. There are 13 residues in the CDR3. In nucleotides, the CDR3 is TGCGCCAGCAATTCCGGGACAGGTGAAAAACTGTTTTTT. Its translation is CASNSGTGEKLFF.